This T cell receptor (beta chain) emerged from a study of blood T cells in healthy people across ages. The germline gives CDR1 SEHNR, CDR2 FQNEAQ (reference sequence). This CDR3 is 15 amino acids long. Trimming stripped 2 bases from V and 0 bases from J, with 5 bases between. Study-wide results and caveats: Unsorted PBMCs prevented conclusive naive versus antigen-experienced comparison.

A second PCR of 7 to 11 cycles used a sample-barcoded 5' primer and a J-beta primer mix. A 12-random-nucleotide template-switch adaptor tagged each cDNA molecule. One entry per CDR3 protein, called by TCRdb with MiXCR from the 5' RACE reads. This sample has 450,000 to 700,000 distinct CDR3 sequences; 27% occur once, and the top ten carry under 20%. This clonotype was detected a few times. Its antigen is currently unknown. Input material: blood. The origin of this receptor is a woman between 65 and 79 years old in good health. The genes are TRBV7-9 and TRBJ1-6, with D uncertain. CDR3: CASSLLSSYNSPLHF. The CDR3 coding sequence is TGTGCCAGCAGCTTACTCAGCTCCTATAATTCACCCCTCCACTTT.